These 2 T cell receptor beta chains were all obtained from the same sample, sequenced in a study of T cells in Graves' hyperthyroidism and ophthalmopathy. Amplification of TCR beta CDR3 regions used RNA as the template. The study used the HTBI primer set for a first-round RT-PCR of the TCR CDR3. TCRdb reprocessed the multiplex PCR reads via MiXCR and lists one record per CDR3 protein. Among 500,000 to 650,000 distinct CDR3 sequences listed, roughly 17% were seen once. Input material: blood. These receptors originate from a young woman with Graves' ophthalmopathy.

This clonotype was seen ten or more times. The chain links TRBV20-1 to TRBJ2-1, with a tentative D call TRBD1 (5 bases). The length of the CDR3 is 15 residues. Trimming removed 1 base at V and 7 bases at J, with 17 bases between. CDR1 DFQATT and CDR2 SNEGSKA come from the germline V gene (reference sequence). CDR3 amino acids: CSARGGRAVGNEQFF. CDR3 DNA: TGCAGTGCTAGAGGGGGCCGGGCGGTAGGGAATGAGCAGTTCTTC.

The chain employs TRBV7-2 and TRBJ2-1; TRBD2 aligns across 13 bases. V shed 6 bases and J 9 bases; nucleotides not matched to a gene: 8. This CDR3 is 15 amino acids long. The germline gives CDR1 SGHTA, CDR2 FQGNSA. CDR3 nucleotide sequence: TGTGCCAGCAGTTGGGGACTAGCGGGAAAGGGTGAGCAGTTCTTC. This sequence encodes CASSWGLAGKGEQFF. Looking up the rest from reference TRBV7-2 and TRBJ2-1 gives the full variable domain: GAGVSQSPSNKVTEKGKDVELRCDPISGHTALYWYRQSLGQGLEFLIYFQGNSAPDKSGLPSDRFSAERTGGSVSTLTIQRTQQEDSAVYLCASSWGLAGKGEQFFGPGTRLTVL.